Shown below are 9 T cell receptor beta chains from a single sample sequenced in a study of metastatic and nonmetastatic thyroid tumors. Before thyroid surgery, none of the patients had received any treatment. TCRdb re-called the PCR reads via MiXCR. The sample has around 30,000 clones, 15% to 20% seen once. Sequencing was performed on blood. The source is a female donor with papillary thyroid cancer or a benign thyroid nodule (not recorded which). Some clones in this sample may be carry-over from other donors' samples.

This clone has a handful of counts. One base away lies a much larger clone, so this may be a sequencing read error. The rearrangement links TRBV4-2 to TRBJ1-5; TRBD1 matches at 10 bases. The CDR3 consists of 19 residues. Germline lookup yields CDR1 LGHNA and CDR2 YNFKEQ. Germline trimming cut 0 bases from V and 1 base from J; bases unmatched to any gene: 9. CDR3 bases: TGTGCCAGCAGCCAAGATCCGGCGACAGGGGGCTGGAGCAATCAGCCCCAGCATTTT. Its translation is CASSQDPATGGWSNQPQHF.

This clone occurred many times. V is TRBV20-1 and J is TRBJ2-5; tentatively, D is TRBD2 (6 bases). V was cut by 7 bases and J by 5 bases, with 23 bases left in between. The CDR3 sequence is 15 residues long. The germline V gene has CDR1 DFQATT and CDR2 SNEGSKA (reference sequence). CDR3: CSVQKVGGPGETQYF. In DNA form, the CDR3 reads TGCAGTGTGCAGAAGGTGGGAGGACCCGGGGAGACCCAGTACTTC.

The J gene is TRBJ1-2, the V gene TRBV5-1, with D possibly matching TRBD1 (5 bases). The CDR3 totals 20 residues. V was pared by 0 bases and J by 0 bases, with 24 bases between. CDR1 and CDR2 (germline): SGHRS, YFSETQ. The CDR3 bases are TGCGCCAGCAGCTTGGTGCCAAGACAGACCGAGAATGATGCTAACTATGGCTACACCTTC. It yields the protein CASSLVPRQTENDANYGYTF.

In its sample, this clone was seen many times. V is TRBV20-1 and J is TRBJ1-1, with 7 bases aligning to TRBD1. This CDR3 is 16 amino acids long. Germline V gene lookup returns CDR1 DFQATT and CDR2 SNEGSKA (reference sequence). V shed 3 bases, J shed 4 bases, and the junction held 14 bases outside the gene matches. The CDR3 loop is CSASPLGGTEVTEAFF. CDR3 DNA sequence: TGCAGTGCTAGTCCCCTGGGGGGGACAGAAGTCACTGAAGCTTTCTTT.

This clone has at least ten counts. The chain uses TRBV7-6 and TRBJ1-2; TRBD1 agrees at 9 bases. The germline gives CDR1 SGHVS, CDR2 FNYEAQ. Unmatched junction bases numbered 6, after V lost 5 bases and J lost 8 bases. The length of the CDR3 is 13 residues. In DNA, the CDR3 is TGTGCCAGCAGCAACGGACAGGGGAAAGGCTACACCTTC. This codes for CASSNGQGKGYTF. The full variable domain, completed using reference TRBV7-6 and TRBJ1-2, is GAGVSQSPRYKVTKRGQDVALRCDPISGHVSLYWYRQALGQGPEFLTYFNYEAQQDKSGLPNDRFSAERPEGSISTLTIQRTEQRDSAMYRCASSNGQGKGYTFGSGTRLTVV.

The chain uses TRBV18 and TRBJ1-1; 9 bases line up with TRBD1. CDR3 length: 13 residues. From germline, CDR1 is KGHSH and CDR2 LQKENI. The chain's CDR3 is CSISPWTGVEAFF. The CDR3 region has the DNA TGTTCCATCTCACCTTGGACAGGGGTTGAAGCTTTCTTT.

This clone was observed many times. The V and J genes are TRBV13 and TRBJ1-2; the D is unclear. Germline CDR1 reads PRHDT; CDR2 reads FYEKMQ (reference sequence). This CDR3 has 12 amino acids. V shed 1 base and J shed 7 bases, with 7 bases lying between them. CDR3 residues: CASSLAGVGYTF. CDR3 sequence (DNA): TGTGCCAGCAGCTTAGCTGGTGTTGGCTACACCTTC. Complete variable domain (other parts from reference TRBV13 and TRBJ1-2): AAGVIQSPRHLIKEKRETATLKCYPIPRHDTVYWYQQGPGQDPQFLISFYEKMQSDKGSIPDRFSAQQFSDYHSELNMSSLELGDSALYFCASSLAGVGYTFGSGTRLTVV.

This sequence joins TRBV20-1 and TRBJ2-7; 10 bases are a match to TRBD2. Germline CDR1 and CDR2: DFQATT and SNEGSKA (reference sequence). The CDR3 runs to 17 residues. The junction had 19 bases not matched to a gene; V was cut back by 5 bases and J by 6 bases. CDR3 nucleotides: TGCAGTGCTCGGGGAGCACTAGCGGGAAGGCCATCGGGCGAGCAGTACTTC. The encoded protein is CSARGALAGRPSGEQYF.

The chain combines TRBV6-1 with TRBJ1-2, with 8 nucleotides matching TRBD1. The CDR3 runs to 15 residues. V shed 6 bases, J shed 1 base, and the junction held 7 bases outside the gene matches. Germline CDR1 and CDR2: MNHNS and SASEGT. For the CDR3, the DNA is TGTGCCAGCAGCCTCGACAGGGGTCTTAACTATGGCTACACCTTC. The encoded protein is CASSLDRGLNYGYTF.